This TCR beta chain stems from a study of CD8+CD57+ T cells in acquired aplastic anemia. Using genomic DNA as the template, TCR beta VDJ and CDR3 profiling was carried out. One entry per CDR3 protein, called by TCRdb with MiXCR from the reads. The repertoire holds 200,000 or so distinct CDR3 sequences, with 65% as singletons. Patients picked for sequencing had shown CD8+CD57+ cell expansion detected by flow cytometry. V was clipped by 0 bases and J by 6 bases, with 18 bases between them. This CDR3 spans 17 amino acids. Per germline, CDR1 ENHRY and CDR2 SYGVKD. Note on this clonotype: Its specificity is unknown.

Notes on the study in general: Patients and controls had CD8+ Simpson's diversity values that were not significantly distinct.

The sequenced material came from sorted CD4+, CD8+, or CD8+CD57+ T cells (not recorded which) from PBMCs. The gene calls are TRBV10-3 and TRBJ2-1; TRBD2 might be the D (6 bases). The source is a human donor with aplastic anemia. CDR3 bases: TGTGCCATCAGTGAGTCCGGGGTGGGGGGAGACGGCAATGAGCAGTTCTTC. Protein product: CAISESGVGGDGNEQFF.